The 14 T cell receptor beta chains below were found in one sample sequenced in a study of T-cell reconstitution after alpha-beta-depleted transplantation in children. TCRbeta library construction was performed incorporating unique molecular identifiers. Each CDR3 protein gets one entry after TCRdb re-called the PCR reads with MiXCR. The sample has 450,000 to 550,000 distinct CDR3 sequences, over 9.5% seen once. The specimen comprised PBMCs, mostly from graft donor cells, sampled 180 days after TCRalphabeta/CD19-depleted stem cell transplant. The receptor set was obtained from a female patient aged 2 to 10 who had a stem cell transplant for aplastic anemia, so the T cells may come from the graft donor.

This chain links TRBV19 with TRBJ2-2; the D is unclear. V gave up 2 bases and J gave up 4 bases, with 11 bases separating them. The CDR3 loop spans 15 amino acids. The V gene's germline CDR1 is LNHDA and CDR2 SQIVND (reference sequence). The CDR3 nucleotides are TGTGCCAGTAGTATACCAGCGACACGCACCGGGGAGCTGTTTTTT. It encodes CASSIPATRTGELFF.

This chain joins TRBV15 and TRBJ2-3; the match to TRBD1 covers 9 bases. This CDR3 region has 17 residues. Looked up from germline, CDR1 is LNHNV and CDR2 is YYDKDF (reference sequence). V dropped 1 base and J dropped 3; count of bases not matched to a gene: 8. The CDR3 region has the DNA TGTGCCACCAGCAGAGGTTGGACAGGGGATAAGACAGATACGCAGTATTTT. Translation: CATSRGWTGDKTDTQYF.

The chain carries TRBV21-1 and TRBJ1-5; TRBD1 was called by the table and not checked on the DNA. TRBV21-1 is a documented pseudogene. The CDR3 runs to 17 residues. The CDR3 sequence is CASSKDGPPYANQPQHF. The CDR3 coding sequence is TGTGCCAGCAGCAAAGATGGACCCCCTTACGCCAATCAGCCCCAGCATTTT.

This clonotype has just a few counts. This chain joins TRBV20-1 and TRBJ2-1; a possible D gene is TRBD1 (5 bases). Deletions cut 0 bases from V and 8 bases from J, with 11 bases between. The germline gives CDR1 DFQATT, CDR2 SNEGSKA (reference sequence). This CDR3 has 13 residues. The CDR3 is CSAREGRVDEQFF. In DNA form, the CDR3 reads TGCAGTGCTAGAGAGGGCAGGGTCGATGAGCAGTTCTTC.

Only one count was recorded for this clonotype. This sequence joins TRBV12-3 or TRBV12-4 and TRBJ2-1, with D perhaps being TRBD1 or TRBD2 (5 bases each). V gave up 6 bases and J gave up 0 bases, with 21 bases separating them. The CDR3 is made up of 18 amino acids. The CDR3 bases are TGTGCCAGCAGCCGGGGCCTGTGGGGGATCAGCTCCTACAATGAGCAGTTCTTC. Protein product: CASSRGLWGISSYNEQFF.

This clonotype appeared a few times. J is TRBJ1-4 and V is TRBV28; D unclear. Germline assignment: CDR1 MDHEN and CDR2 SYDVKM. V lost 4 bases to trimming and J lost 4 bases, with 10 bases between them. This CDR3 spans 14 amino acids. The CDR3 loop is CASSYWRDNEKLFF. In nucleotides, the CDR3 is TGTGCCAGCAGTTATTGGCGGGATAATGAAAAACTGTTTTTT.

In its sample, this clonotype was seen many times. J is TRBJ2-5 and V is TRBV12-3 or TRBV12-4; D is undetermined. This CDR3 is built from 12 residues. With 6 bases removed from V and 4 bases from J, the gap between germline ends came to 9 bases. The CDR3 sequence is CASSTEVETQYF. CDR3 coding DNA: TGTGCCAGCAGCACCGAGGTAGAGACCCAGTACTTC.

The J gene is TRBJ1-2, the V gene TRBV10-1, with D possibly being TRBD1 (6 bases). Per germline, CDR1 WNHNN and CDR2 SYGVQD (reference sequence). There are 15 residues in the CDR3. The V and J ends lost 1 base and 6 bases respectively, with 15 bases between them. The CDR3 DNA reads as TGCGCCAGCAGTGAGTTGGGGGCCCCAGGGAATGGCTACACCTTC. Amino acids: CASSELGAPGNGYTF.

This chain connects TRBV5-1 to TRBJ2-1, with TRBD1 as a possible D gene (7 bases). Germline-derived CDR1 and CDR2 are SGHRS and YFSETQ. V was trimmed by 7 bases and J by 8 bases, leaving 22 bases between them. The CDR3 is 15 amino acids. The CDR3 is CASRGGTEYPYEQFF. DNA for the CDR3: TGCGCCAGCCGAGGAGGGACAGAGTATCCGTATGAGCAGTTCTTC.

The chain has TRBV12-2 and TRBJ1-5. TRBV12-2 is reported as a pseudogene. The CDR3 contains 18 residues. The CDR3 loop reads CASRLVSGEAYSNQPQHF. The CDR3 DNA reads TGTGCAAGTCGCTTAGTTTCTGGAGAAGCTTATAGCAATCAGCCCCAGCATTTT.

A few counts support this clonotype. The V and J genes are TRBV6-2 or TRBV6-3 and TRBJ2-1, with 7 bases that match TRBD1. The CDR3 consists of 15 residues. Looked up from germline, CDR1 is MNHEY and CDR2 is SVGEGT. The junction had 5 bases not matched to a gene; V was cut back by 4 bases and J by 2 bases. The CDR3 is CASSSDRVTYNEQFF. CDR3 DNA: TGTGCCAGCAGTTCTGACAGGGTCACCTACAATGAGCAGTTCTTC.

V usage is TRBV12-3 or TRBV12-4 and J usage is TRBJ2-3; D ambiguous. With 3 bases removed from V and 3 bases from J, the gap between germline ends came to 10 bases. The CDR3 consists of 14 residues. For the CDR3, the DNA is TGTGCCAGCAGTTTTGAGTCTCAGACAGATACGCAGTATTTT. It yields the protein CASSFESQTDTQYF.

This clonotype appeared many times. The CDR3: CASSFRDYVNEQFF. The CDR3 coding sequence is TGTGCCAGCAGCTTCCGGGACTACGTCAATGAGCAGTTCTTC. The V and J genes are TRBV5-6 and TRBJ2-1, with 7 bases identical to TRBD2. From germline, CDR1 is SGHDT and CDR2 YYEEEE. The CDR3 is 14 residues long. V lost 2 bases to trimming and J lost 6 bases; unmatched junction nucleotides: 5.

This clonotype was picked up a small number of times. The chain joins TRBV28 to TRBJ2-2; D ambiguous. The CDR3 length is 14 residues. Trimming removed 4 bases at V and 3 bases at J, with 9 bases between. Germline CDR1 is MDHEN and CDR2 is SYDVKM. The CDR3 sequence is CASSYPTHTGELFF. CDR3 sequence (DNA): TGTGCCAGCAGTTACCCCACCCACACCGGGGAGCTGTTTTTT.